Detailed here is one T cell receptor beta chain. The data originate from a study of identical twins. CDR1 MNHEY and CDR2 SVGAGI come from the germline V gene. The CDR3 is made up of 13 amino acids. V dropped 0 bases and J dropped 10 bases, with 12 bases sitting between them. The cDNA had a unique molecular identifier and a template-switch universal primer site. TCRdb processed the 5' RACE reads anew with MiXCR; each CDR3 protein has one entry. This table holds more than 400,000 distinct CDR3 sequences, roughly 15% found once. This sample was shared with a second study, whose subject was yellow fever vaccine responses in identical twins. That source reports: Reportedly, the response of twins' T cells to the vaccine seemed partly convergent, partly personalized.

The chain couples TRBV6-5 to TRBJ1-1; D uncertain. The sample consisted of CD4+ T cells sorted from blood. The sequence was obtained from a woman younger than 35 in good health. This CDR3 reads CASSYSAGWGAFF. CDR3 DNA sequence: TGTGCCAGCAGTTACTCTGCTGGGTGGGGAGCTTTCTTT.